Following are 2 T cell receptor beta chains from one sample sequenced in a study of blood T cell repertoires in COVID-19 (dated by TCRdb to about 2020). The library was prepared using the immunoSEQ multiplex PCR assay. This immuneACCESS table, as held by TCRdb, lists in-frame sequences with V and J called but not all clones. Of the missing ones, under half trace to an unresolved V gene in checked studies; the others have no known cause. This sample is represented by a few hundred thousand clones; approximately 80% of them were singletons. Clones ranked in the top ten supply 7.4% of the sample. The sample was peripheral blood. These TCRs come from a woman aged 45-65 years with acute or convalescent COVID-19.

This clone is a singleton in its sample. The CDR3 region is CAGRTGSLDQPQHF. The CDR3 DNA reads as TGTGCCGGAAGGACAGGGAGTCTCGATCAGCCCCAGCATTTT. The genes are TRBV6-6 and TRBJ1-5; TRBD1 matches 8 bases. The CDR3 is 14 residues long. Germline loops: CDR1 MNHNY, CDR2 SVGAGI (reference sequence). The junction had 11 bases not matched to a gene; V was cut back by 11 bases and J by 5 bases.

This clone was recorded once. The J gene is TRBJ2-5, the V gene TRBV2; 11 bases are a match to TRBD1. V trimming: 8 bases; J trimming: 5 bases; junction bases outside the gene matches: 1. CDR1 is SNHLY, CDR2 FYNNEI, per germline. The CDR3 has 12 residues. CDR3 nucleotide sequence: TGTGCCAGCGGGGACAGGGGGGAGACCCAGTACTTC. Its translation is CASGDRGETQYF. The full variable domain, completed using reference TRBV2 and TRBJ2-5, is EPEVTQTPSHQVTQMGQEVILRCVPISNHLYFYWYRQILGQKVEFLVSFYNNEISEKSEIFDDQFSVERPDGSNFTLKIRSTKLEDSAMYFCASGDRGETQYFGPGTRLLVL.